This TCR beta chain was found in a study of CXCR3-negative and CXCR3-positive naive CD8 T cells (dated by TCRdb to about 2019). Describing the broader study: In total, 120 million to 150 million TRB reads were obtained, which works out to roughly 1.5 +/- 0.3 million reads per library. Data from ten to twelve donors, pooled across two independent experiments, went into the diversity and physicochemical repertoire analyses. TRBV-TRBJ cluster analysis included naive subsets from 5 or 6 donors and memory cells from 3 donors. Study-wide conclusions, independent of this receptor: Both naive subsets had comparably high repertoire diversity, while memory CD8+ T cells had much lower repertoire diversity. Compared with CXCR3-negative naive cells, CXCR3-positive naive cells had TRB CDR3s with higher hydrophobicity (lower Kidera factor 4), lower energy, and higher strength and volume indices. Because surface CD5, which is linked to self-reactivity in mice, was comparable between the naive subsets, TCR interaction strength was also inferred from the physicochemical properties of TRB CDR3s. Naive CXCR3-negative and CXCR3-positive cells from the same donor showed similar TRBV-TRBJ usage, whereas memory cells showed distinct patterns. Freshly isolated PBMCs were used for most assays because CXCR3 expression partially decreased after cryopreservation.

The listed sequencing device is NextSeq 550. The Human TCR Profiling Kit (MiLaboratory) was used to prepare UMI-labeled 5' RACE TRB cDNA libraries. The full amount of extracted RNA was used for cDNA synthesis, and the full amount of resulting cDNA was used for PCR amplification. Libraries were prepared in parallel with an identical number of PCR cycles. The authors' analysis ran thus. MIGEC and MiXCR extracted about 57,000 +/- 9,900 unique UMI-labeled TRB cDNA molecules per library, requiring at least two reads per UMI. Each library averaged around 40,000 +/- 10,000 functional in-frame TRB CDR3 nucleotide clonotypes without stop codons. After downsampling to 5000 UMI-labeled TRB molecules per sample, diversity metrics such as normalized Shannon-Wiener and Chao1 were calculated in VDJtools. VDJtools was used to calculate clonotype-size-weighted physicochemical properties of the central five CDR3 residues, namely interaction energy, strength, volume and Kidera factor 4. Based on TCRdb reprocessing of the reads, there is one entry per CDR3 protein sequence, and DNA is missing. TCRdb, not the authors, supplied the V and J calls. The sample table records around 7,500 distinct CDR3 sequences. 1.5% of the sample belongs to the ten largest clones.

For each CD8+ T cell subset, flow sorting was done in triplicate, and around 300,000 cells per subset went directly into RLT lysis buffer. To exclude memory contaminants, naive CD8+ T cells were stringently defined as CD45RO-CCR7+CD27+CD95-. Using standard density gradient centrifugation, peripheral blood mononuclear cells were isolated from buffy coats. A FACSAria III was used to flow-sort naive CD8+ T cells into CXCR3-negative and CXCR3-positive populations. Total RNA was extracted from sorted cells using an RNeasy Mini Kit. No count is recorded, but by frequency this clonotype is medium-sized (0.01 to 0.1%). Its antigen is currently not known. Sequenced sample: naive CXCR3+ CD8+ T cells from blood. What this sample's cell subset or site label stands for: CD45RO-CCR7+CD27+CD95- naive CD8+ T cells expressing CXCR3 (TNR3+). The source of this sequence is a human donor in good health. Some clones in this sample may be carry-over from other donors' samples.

CDR3 protein: CSVVPDNLNTEAFF. This chain is built from TRBV29-1 and TRBJ1-1. The CDR3, cysteine through phenylalanine, is 14 amino acids long. No DNA is listed. For CDR1 and CDR2, the germline V gene lists SQVTM and ANQGSEA.